Following are 26 T cell receptor beta chains from one sample sequenced in a study of T cells in Graves' hyperthyroidism and ophthalmopathy. What was amplified from RNA transcripts were TCR beta CDR3 regions. First-round RT-PCR of the TCR CDR3 relied on the HTBI primer set. TCRdb passed the multiplex PCR reads through MiXCR, listing each CDR3 protein once. The sample has 550,000 to 700,000 distinct CDR3 sequences; around 45% are singletons. Sequencing was performed on peripheral blood or thyroid tissue (not recorded which). Receptors originate from an adult woman with Graves' disease, either hyperthyroidism or ophthalmopathy (not recorded which).

The rearrangement joins TRBV2 to TRBJ2-1; unclear D gene. Germline V gives CDR1 SNHLY, CDR2 FYNNEI. CDR3 length equals 12 residues. V dropped 8 bases and J dropped 7 bases, with 12 bases sitting between them. DNA for the CDR3: TGTGCCAGCGGCCCGGGTTTAAATGAGCAGTTCTTC. This gives the protein CASGPGLNEQFF.

This chain links TRBV20-1 with TRBJ1-1; D is unresolved. V dropped 5 bases and J dropped 4 bases, with 17 bases sitting between them. In germline, CDR1 is DFQATT, CDR2 SNEGSKA (reference sequence). This CDR3 contains 14 residues. The CDR3 nucleotides read TGCAGTGCTCGGCGCGGAGGGTCAGGCACTGAAGCTTTCTTT. The encoded protein is CSARRGGSGTEAFF.

V is TRBV10-3 and J is TRBJ1-4; D gene unclear. The CDR3 totals 16 residues. Germline-derived CDR1 and CDR2 are ENHRY and SYGVKD. The V end lost 0 bases, the J end lost 5 bases, and 13 bases lay between the germline ends. CDR3 loop: CAISESGSMPNEKLFF. The CDR3 DNA reads TGTGCCATCAGTGAGTCGGGAAGCATGCCGAATGAAAAACTGTTTTTT.

V usage is TRBV13 and J usage is TRBJ1-1; D is undetermined. The CDR3 loop spans 17 amino acids. Germline values: CDR1 PRHDT, CDR2 FYEKMQ (reference sequence). V lost 0 bases and J 4 bases, leaving 18 bases between the germline ends. CDR3 protein: CASSLGGLAGSSTEAFF. The CDR3 nucleotides are TGTGCCAGCAGCTTAGGCGGACTAGCGGGGAGCTCCACTGAAGCTTTCTTT.

About this clonotype: A read error may be the cause here, since a much bigger clone is one base away. This CDR3 fails to terminate in the conserved phenylalanine or tryptophan, so it likely reflects a read error. The chain has TRBV6-1 and TRBJ2-5; D might be TRBD2 (5 bases). Per the germline V gene, CDR1 is MNHNS and CDR2 is SASEGT. Between the trimmed V and J ends, which lost 1 base and 1 base, there was a span of 13 bases. This CDR3 is built from 16 residues. The CDR3 sequence is CASSEELGGGQETQYS. The DNA of the CDR3 is TGTGCCAGCAGTGAAGAACTTGGAGGCGGCCAAGAGACCCAGTACTCC.

The V call is TRBV10-3, the J call TRBJ2-5; D is possibly TRBD1 or TRBD2 (6 bases each). The CDR3 has 12 amino acids. Trimming cost V 11 bases and J 1 base, with 11 bases left between them. CDR1 and CDR2 from the germline V gene are ENHRY and SYGVKD. CDR3 sequence: CASGAGQETQYF. The CDR3 DNA is TGTGCCTCGGGGGCGGGCCAAGAGACCCAGTACTTC.

This sequence joins TRBV29-1 and TRBJ2-7; D is possibly TRBD2 (6 bases). V lost 6 bases and J 0 bases, leaving 18 bases between the germline ends. This CDR3 is built from 15 residues. Germline CDR1 SQVTM, CDR2 ANQGSEA. In nucleotides, the CDR3 is TGCAGCGTAAGAGGGGACTCAATCCGCTCCTACGAGCAGTACTTC. It is translated as CSVRGDSIRSYEQYF.

The V gene is TRBV10-3, the J gene TRBJ2-3; D is unresolved. V lost 7 bases, J lost 0 bases, and 17 bases lay in between. This CDR3 region has 16 residues. The germline V gene has CDR1 ENHRY and CDR2 SYGVKD. The DNA of the CDR3 is TGTGCCATCAACAAGTACACAGCGATAAGCACAGATACGCAGTATTTT. It is translated as CAINKYTAISTDTQYF.

The J gene is TRBJ1-2, the V gene TRBV7-9; no firm D call. V dropped 5 bases and J dropped 0 bases, with 10 bases sitting between them. The CDR3 consists of 14 residues. Per the germline V gene, CDR1 is SEHNR and CDR2 is FQNEAQ (reference sequence). The CDR3: CASSPGVANYGYTF. DNA of the CDR3: TGTGCCAGCAGCCCGGGCGTGGCTAACTATGGCTACACCTTC.

CDR3 amino acids: CASSPANLWEGFYTGELFF. CDR3 DNA sequence: TGTGCCAGCAGCCCCGCAAACCTGTGGGAGGGGTTTTACACCGGGGAGCTGTTTTTT. The chain employs TRBV11-2 and TRBJ2-2; 7 bases agree with TRBD2. V lost 5 bases to trimming and J lost 3 bases; unmatched junction nucleotides: 18. Germline V gives CDR1 SGHAT, CDR2 FQNNGV. The CDR3 contains 19 residues.

The gene calls are TRBV20-1 and TRBJ1-1; D might be TRBD1 (5 bases). The V gene's germline CDR1 is DFQATT and CDR2 SNEGSKA (reference sequence). Trimming took off 3 bases at V and 5 bases at J, with 10 bases between the two ends. The CDR3 is made up of 12 amino acids. CDR3 in DNA: TGCAGTGCTAGCAGGGATTATACTGAAGCTTTCTTT. Translated: CSASRDYTEAFF.

CDR3 coding DNA: TGTGCCACCAGCAGGAGGGCCGGGAATGAGCAGTTCTTC. Translated, it gives CATSRRAGNEQFF. The genes are TRBV15 and TRBJ2-1, with D possibly TRBD2 on 5 matching bases. The CDR3 consists of 13 residues. Deletions cut 3 bases from V and 7 bases from J, with 10 bases between. From germline, CDR1 is LNHNV and CDR2 YYDKDF (reference sequence). The whole variable domain, remainder taken from reference TRBV15 and TRBJ2-1, is DAMVIQNPRYQVTQFGKPVTLSCSQTLNHNVMYWYQQKSSQAPKLLFHYYDKDFNNEADTPDNFQSRRPNTSFCFLDIRSPGLGDTAMYLCATSRRAGNEQFFGPGTRLTVL.

This clonotype was detected a few times. The gene calls are TRBV28 and TRBJ2-2; D is ambiguous. Trimming removed 1 base from V and 6 bases from J, with 9 bases in between. This CDR3 is built from 14 residues. CDR1 is MDHEN and CDR2 is SYDVKM in the germline V gene. The CDR3 DNA follows: TGTGCCAGCAGTTTATTCCGAAAGTCCGGGGAGCTGTTTTTT. Translated, it gives CASSLFRKSGELFF. The full variable domain, rest sourced from reference TRBV28 and TRBJ2-2, is DVKVTQSSRYLVKRTGEKVFLECVQDMDHENMFWYRQDPGLGLRLIYFSYDVKMKEKGDIPEGYSVSREKKERFSLILESASTNQTSMYLCASSLFRKSGELFFGEGSRLTVL.

The chain links TRBV7-2 to TRBJ2-2; no definite D call. Trimming took off 1 base at V and 0 bases at J, with 12 bases between the two ends. The CDR3 length is 17 residues. CDR1 is SGHTA, CDR2 FQGNSA, per germline. The CDR3 bases are TGTGCCAGCAGCTTAGTCTTTCGACAAACGAACACCGGGGAGCTGTTTTTT. Translated, it gives CASSLVFRQTNTGELFF.

V gene TRBV7-2 combines with J gene TRBJ2-5, with TRBD1 as a possible D gene (6 bases). V lost 0 bases and J lost 5, with 16 bases in between. CDR1 and CDR2 from the germline V gene are SGHTA and FQGNSA. The CDR3 runs 16 residues. CDR3 protein: CASSLALRQGLETQYF. CDR3 DNA sequence: TGTGCCAGCAGCTTAGCGCTACGGCAGGGGTTGGAGACCCAGTACTTC.

There are many counts of this clonotype. This chain connects TRBV3-1 to TRBJ1-1; perhaps TRBD1 as D (5 bases). The CDR3 length is 14 residues. V lost 6 bases and J lost 1, with 12 bases in between. Looked up from germline, CDR1 is LGHDT and CDR2 is YNNKEL (reference sequence). The CDR3 DNA sequence: TGTGCCAGCAGGCAAAGGGGAAAGAACACTGAAGCTTTCTTT. Its protein product is CASRQRGKNTEAFF.

V is TRBV12-3 or TRBV12-4 and J is TRBJ1-2; 9 bases agree with TRBD1. V dropped 4 bases and J dropped 6; count of bases not matched to a gene: 9. This CDR3 comprises 15 residues. CDR3 sequence reads: CASSWPGQGTNGYTF. CDR3 coding DNA: TGTGCCAGCAGTTGGCCGGGACAGGGCACGAATGGCTACACCTTC.

In its sample, this clonotype was seen many times. The gene calls are TRBV6-6 and TRBJ1-2; no definite D call. The CDR3 is made up of 11 amino acids. The V end lost 0 bases, the J end lost 5 bases, and 1 base lay between the germline ends. Germline V gives CDR1 MNHNY, CDR2 SVGAGI (reference sequence). The CDR3 DNA reads TGTGCCAGCAGTTACTCGTATGGCTACACCTTC. It specifies CASSYSYGYTF.

The V gene is TRBV15, the J gene TRBJ2-4, with 12 bases matching TRBD2. Germline CDR1 reads LNHNV; CDR2 reads YYDKDF (reference sequence). The CDR3 loop spans 18 amino acids. Germline trimming cut 1 base from V and 8 bases from J; bases unmatched to any gene: 12. This CDR3 is CATSRGGWASGRGDIQYF. CDR3 nucleotides: TGTGCCACCAGCAGAGGAGGGTGGGCTAGCGGGAGGGGAGACATTCAGTACTTC.

The CDR3 sequence is CASALERATGELFF. In nucleotides, the CDR3 is TGTGCCAGCGCCCTTGAGAGGGCAACCGGGGAGCTGTTTTTT. The V gene is TRBV7-9, the J gene TRBJ2-2, with D maybe TRBD2 (5 bases). The germline gives CDR1 SEHNR, CDR2 FQNEAQ (reference sequence). The CDR3 is 14 residues long. V lost 8 bases and J 5 bases, leaving 15 bases between the germline ends.

This clonotype was counted many times. The genes are TRBV6-5 and TRBJ1-1; no clear D. The CDR3 consists of 15 residues. Germline V gives CDR1 MNHEY, CDR2 SVGAGI. Trimming pared 6 bases from V and 3 bases from J, leaving 17 bases between. DNA for the CDR3: TGTGCCAGCAGCACCCCCCGGCGGGGTCACACTGAAGCTTTCTTT. Protein sequence: CASSTPRRGHTEAFF.

The chain has TRBV20-1 and TRBJ2-7, with D possibly being TRBD2 (6 bases). Trimming took 5 bases from V and 4 from J, leaving 15 bases between them. Germline assignment: CDR1 DFQATT and CDR2 SNEGSKA (reference sequence). This CDR3 region has 13 residues. CDR3 sequence (DNA): TGCAGTGCTTCGGGACTCCCGGGATACGAGCAGTACTTC. It translates to CSASGLPGYEQYF.

This clonotype showed up many times. The DNA of the CDR3 is TGTGCCAGCAGTGCCCGGGGGGGATCGAACACTGAAGCTTTCTTT. Translating gives CASSARGGSNTEAFF. The chain joins TRBV12-3 or TRBV12-4 to TRBJ1-1; a weak D match, TRBD1 (5 bases). This CDR3 has 15 amino acids. Trimming cost V 5 bases and J 1 base, with 14 bases left between them.

The chain employs TRBV5-8 and TRBJ1-2; a possible D gene is TRBD1 (5 bases). From germline, CDR1 is SGHTS and CDR2 YDEGEE. The CDR3 runs 15 residues. The V and J ends lost 3 bases and 1 base respectively, with 13 bases between them. CDR3 sequence (DNA): TGTGCCAGCAGCTCACGACAGAGGATTAACTATGGCTACACCTTC. Protein: CASSSRQRINYGYTF. Variable domain in full (rest from reference TRBV5-8 and TRBJ1-2): EAGVTQSPTHLIKTRGQQATLRCSPISGHTSVYWYQQALGLGLQFLLWYDEGEERNRGNFPPRFSGRQFPNYSSELNVNALELEDSALYLCASSSRQRINYGYTFGSGTRLTVV.

The chain carries TRBV6-2 or TRBV6-3 and TRBJ2-7; possible D gene TRBD2, 6 bases. The CDR3 has 16 residues. Germline CDR1 and CDR2: MNHEY and SVGEGT. Trimming took 0 bases from V and 6 from J, leaving 18 bases between them. The CDR3 DNA is TGTGCCAGCAGTTACTCGAAGGGCGGGGAAGTCGTCGAGCAGTACTTC. Its protein is CASSYSKGGEVVEQYF.

This clonotype was counted between two and nine times. This chain joins TRBV28 and TRBJ2-7; D uncertain. The CDR3 is 14 residues long. Germline lookup yields CDR1 MDHEN and CDR2 SYDVKM. The V end lost 8 bases, the J end lost 0 bases, and 14 bases lay between the germline ends. The CDR3 DNA follows: TGTGCCAGCGGACCGTGGGGTAGCTCCTACGAGCAGTACTTC. It is translated as CASGPWGSSYEQYF.